This record concerns one T cell receptor (beta chain) sequence. Its antigen remains unknown. The data stem from a study of siplizumab effects on memory and regulatory T cells. Whole-study results and caveats: Assignment to unstimulated subsets succeeded for only a minor fraction of the alloreactive clones. Naive T cells looked more diverse than memory cells and looked like major alloresponse contributors. Alloreactive sequences whose origin lay in unstimulated CD4+ memory cells were significantly reduced by siplizumab.

The repertoire was sequenced with immunoSEQ multiplex PCR; TCRdb's copy has only in-frame clones and lacks some. The sample records around 100,000 clones, roughly 94% being singletons. The CDR3 covers 14 residues. CDR1 and CDR2 from the germline V gene are SGHTA and FQGNSA. V was pared by 1 base and J by 3 bases, with 6 bases between. Sequenced: Tregs sorted from blood. The V call is TRBV7-2, the J call TRBJ1-4; D call uncertain. The sequence derives from a human donor in good health. In DNA form, the CDR3 reads TGTGCCAGCAGCTTAGGGACGCCTAATGAAAAACTGTTTTTT. It yields the protein CASSLGTPNEKLFF.